This entry lists 20 T cell receptor beta chains sequenced from one sample in a study of T cell clones after liver transplantation. Method: immunoSEQ multiplex PCR; TCRdb's copy keeps in-frame clones and lacks some. The sample gives roughly 70,000 clones, roughly nine tenths of which show up once; roughly 2.7% is in the top ten. Sequences were derived from CD4+ T cells from blood, sampled before liver transplant. Receptors originate from a human donor who received a liver transplant.

This rearrangement joins TRBV5-1 to TRBJ1-4; possible D gene TRBD1, 5 bases. Germline CDR1 is SGHRS and CDR2 is YFSETQ. The CDR3 is 16 residues long. Trimming took off 0 bases at V and 1 base at J, with 10 bases between the two ends. DNA of the CDR3: TGCGCCAGCAGCTTGGTTGGGGGAGGAACTAATGAAAAACTGTTTTTT. Translated, it gives CASSLVGGGTNEKLFF. The full variable domain, its missing parts supplied by reference TRBV5-1 and TRBJ1-4, is KAGVTQTPRYLIKTRGQQVTLSCSPISGHRSVSWYQQTPGQGLQFLFEYFSETQRNKGNFPGRFSGRQFSNSRSEMNVSTLELGDSALYLCASSLVGGGTNEKLFFGSGTQLSVL.

The chain joins TRBV5-1 to TRBJ2-1, with no clear D. Germline V lookup: CDR1 SGHRS, CDR2 YFSETQ. V was trimmed by 0 bases and J by 7 bases, leaving 14 bases between them. The CDR3 extends over 15 amino acids. The CDR3 protein is CASSLAGKSGNEQFF. Here the CDR3 DNA reads TGCGCCAGCAGCTTGGCTGGGAAGTCGGGTAATGAGCAGTTCTTC. The variable domain in full, with the rest retrieved from reference TRBV5-1 and TRBJ2-1, is KAGVTQTPRYLIKTRGQQVTLSCSPISGHRSVSWYQQTPGQGLQFLFEYFSETQRNKGNFPGRFSGRQFSNSRSEMNVSTLELGDSALYLCASSLAGKSGNEQFFGPGTRLTVL.

CDR3 amino acids: CATSRVWGTQRGETQYF. CDR3 sequence (DNA): TGTGCCACCAGCAGAGTGTGGGGGACCCAACGAGGGGAGACCCAGTACTTC. This chain links TRBV15 with TRBJ2-5, with D possibly being TRBD1 or TRBD2 (5 bases each). The CDR3 consists of 17 residues. Trimming cost V 1 base and J 5 bases, with 20 bases left between them. Germline V gives CDR1 LNHNV, CDR2 YYDKDF (reference sequence).

This clone occurred once. The V and J genes are TRBV7-6 and TRBJ1-4; 7 nucleotides match TRBD1. The V segment lost 1 base and the J segment 6 bases; nucleotides outside the gene matches: 8. CDR1 and CDR2 from the germline V gene are SGHVS and FNYEAQ. CDR3 size: 16 residues. The CDR3 sequence: CASSLVGTAEYEKLFF. As DNA, the CDR3 is TGTGCCAGCAGCTTAGTAGGGACAGCAGAGTATGAAAAACTGTTTTTT.

The V call is TRBV18, the J call TRBJ1-4, with a weak D call TRBD1 (5 bases). Germline CDR1 is KGHSH and CDR2 is LQKENI. The CDR3 is made up of 15 amino acids. Trimming shortened V by 6 bases and J by 0 bases, and 11 bases separated the two germline ends. The CDR3 bases are TGTGCCAGCTCTGACAGCTCCGCAACTAATGAAAAACTGTTTTTT. Translating gives CASSDSSATNEKLFF.

The table lists this clone with a count of one. The sample contains more than one DNA sequence encoding this CDR3. The CDR3 protein is CASSPSTDTQYF. CDR3 coding DNA: TGTGCCAGCTCACCAAGCACAGATACGCAGTATTTT. The V gene is TRBV18, the J gene TRBJ2-3; D ambiguous. The germline gives CDR1 KGHSH, CDR2 LQKENI. The ends were cut back, 2 bases at V and 0 bases at J, with 0 bases in the middle. The CDR3 runs to 12 residues.

As to this clone: The same CDR3 also results from other DNA sequences found in this sample. The chain uses TRBV7-9 and TRBJ2-7; tentatively, D is TRBD2 (6 bases). V gave up 0 bases and J gave up 2 bases, with 8 bases separating them. The CDR3 is 14 amino acids. Germline CDR1 reads SEHNR; CDR2 reads FQNEAQ (reference sequence). The CDR3 loop is CASSLARGTYEQYF. CDR3 nucleotides: TGTGCCAGCAGCTTAGCGCGGGGTACCTACGAGCAGTACTTC.

This chain links TRBV7-9 with TRBJ1-1, with D unclear. CDR1 and CDR2 (germline): SEHNR, FQNEAQ (reference sequence). This CDR3 is 15 amino acids long. V lost 1 base, J lost 1 base, and 10 bases lay in between. As DNA, the CDR3 is TGTGCCAGCAGCTTAGTTGGACGGAAGAACACTGAAGCTTTCTTT. Its protein is CASSLVGRKNTEAFF. Variable domain in full (rest from reference TRBV7-9 and TRBJ1-1): DTGVSQNPRHKITKRGQNVTFRCDPISEHNRLYWYRQTLGQGPEFLTYFQNEAQLEKSRLLSDRFSAERPKGSFSTLEIQRTEQGDSAMYLCASSLVGRKNTEAFFGQGTRLTVV.

The chain couples TRBV25-1 to TRBJ2-3; D remains ambiguous. V was trimmed by 6 bases and J by 2 bases, leaving 6 bases between them. The CDR3 consists of 12 residues. The V gene's germline CDR1 is MGHDK and CDR2 SYGVNS. CDR3 nucleotides: TGTGCCAGCAGACCGGCCACAGATACGCAGTATTTT. Its protein is CASRPATDTQYF.

The rearrangement uses TRBV19 and TRBJ2-6; no definite D call. From germline, CDR1 is LNHDA and CDR2 SQIVND (reference sequence). CDR3 size: 16 residues. V was cut by 7 bases and J by 0 bases, with 13 bases left in between. The CDR3 is CASTPGFNSGANVLTF. CDR3 bases: TGTGCCAGTACCCCCGGCTTTAACTCTGGGGCCAACGTCCTGACTTTC. Full variable domain (outside the CDR3, taken from reference TRBV19 and TRBJ2-6): DGGITQSPKYLFRKEGQNVTLSCEQNLNHDAMYWYRQDPGQGLRLIYYSQIVNDFQKGDIAEGYSVSREKKESFPLTVTSAQKNPTAFYLCASTPGFNSGANVLTFGAGSRLTVL.

The chain uses TRBV5-6 and TRBJ1-1; possibly TRBD1 for D (5 bases). The germline V gene encodes CDR1 SGHDT and CDR2 YYEEEE. The CDR3 spans 14 residues. V shed 4 bases and J shed 4 bases, with 14 bases lying between them. In DNA, the CDR3 is TGTGCCAGCAGCACGACAGCATGGAGCACTGAAGCTTTCTTT. Its translation: CASSTTAWSTEAFF.

The chain combines TRBV7-2 with TRBJ1-1; unclear D gene. Trimming cost V 1 base and J 1 base, with 4 bases left between them. Germline V gene lookup returns CDR1 SGHTA and CDR2 FQGNSA. The CDR3 loop spans 13 amino acids. The CDR3 sequence is CASSLGQNTEAFF. Written as DNA, the CDR3 is TGTGCCAGCAGCTTAGGACAGAACACTGAAGCTTTCTTT.

The chain employs TRBV6-6 and TRBJ2-1; 7 bases are a match to TRBD2. Germline loops: CDR1 MNHNY, CDR2 SVGAGI (reference sequence). The CDR3 is 13 residues long. Losses at the gene ends were 5 bases for V and 10 bases for J; bases not matched to a gene: 8. This CDR3 reads CASSPESGNEQFF. CDR3 bases: TGTGCCAGCAGTCCTGAGAGCGGGAACGAGCAGTTCTTC.

The chain uses TRBV11-3 and TRBJ2-4, with TRBD2 identical over 16 bases. This CDR3 has 20 residues. V shed 5 bases, J shed 1 base, and the junction held 11 bases outside the gene matches. Germline V gene data show CDR1 as SGHNT and CDR2 as YENEEA. This chain's CDR3 is CASSPPGTSGRAAAKNIQYF. DNA of the CDR3: TGTGCCAGCAGCCCGCCGGGGACTAGCGGGAGGGCGGCGGCCAAAAACATTCAGTACTTC. Full variable domain (rest looked up from reference TRBV11-3 and TRBJ2-4): EAGVVQSPRYKIIEKKQPVAFWCNPISGHNTLYWYLQNLGQGPELLIRYENEEAVDDSQLPKDRFSAERLKGVDSTLKIQPAELGDSAVYLCASSPPGTSGRAAAKNIQYFGAGTRLSVL.

The CDR3 reads CASTRGTGNTIYF. CDR3 coding DNA: TGTGCCAGCACCCGGGGTACTGGAAACACCATATATTTT. The rearrangement uses TRBV6-6 and TRBJ1-3, with D unclear. CDR3 size: 13 residues. In germline, CDR1 is MNHNY, CDR2 SVGAGI (reference sequence). V lost 7 bases and J 2 bases, leaving 9 bases between the germline ends.

In its sample, this clone was seen once. V usage is TRBV28 and J usage is TRBJ2-1; no clear D. Germline V CDR1 and CDR2: MDHEN, SYDVKM. There are 14 residues in the CDR3. Trimming left V 8 bases short and J 8 bases short, with 19 bases between. DNA for the CDR3: TGTGCCAGCCACGACACCTCTGGACGGGATGAGCAGTTCTTC. This translates into CASHDTSGRDEQFF.

This clone is a singleton in its sample. This chain uses TRBV19 with TRBJ2-3; 13 positions agree with TRBD2. The germline gives CDR1 LNHDA, CDR2 SQIVND (reference sequence). V shed 3 bases, J shed 7 bases, and the junction held 10 bases outside the gene matches. This CDR3 has 17 residues. CDR3 in amino acids: CASSIGTSGTRTYTQYF. In DNA, the CDR3 is TGTGCCAGTAGTATCGGGACTAGCGGGACCCGCACGTATACGCAGTATTTT.

The chain carries TRBV10-3 and TRBJ1-5; D gene unclear. The germline CDR1 and CDR2 sequences are ENHRY and SYGVKD. The CDR3 sequence is 14 residues long. The V end lost 0 bases, the J end lost 7 bases, and 10 bases lay between the germline ends. CDR3 bases: TGTGCCATCAGTGAGTCACAAGACATACAGCCCCAGCATTTT. Its protein product is CAISESQDIQPQHF.

The chain joins TRBV7-2 to TRBJ2-7; tentative D call: TRBD1 (6 bases). Germline CDR1 reads SGHTA; CDR2 reads FQGNSA. Trimming removed 1 base from V and 3 bases from J, with 13 bases in between. The CDR3 is made up of 15 amino acids. CDR3 sequence: CASSLGDRFFYEQYF. CDR3 bases: TGTGCCAGCAGCTTAGGAGACAGGTTTTTCTACGAGCAGTACTTC.

This chain connects TRBV28 to TRBJ1-2, with D uncertain. This CDR3 has 12 amino acids. CDR1 is MDHEN, CDR2 SYDVKM, per germline. The ends were cut back, 6 bases at V and 8 bases at J, with 13 bases in the middle. This CDR3 reads CASRTGAIGYTF. The DNA of the CDR3 is TGTGCCAGCAGAACGGGAGCAATCGGCTACACCTTC.